A selection of T cell receptor beta chains follows, all from one sample in a study of beta chain features in type 1 diabetes. Sequencing was performed with immunoSEQ multiplex PCR; in TCRdb, only in-frame clones are kept and a portion is missing. The sample contains under 300,000 clones, 14% of which appear only once. The sample was naive CD4+ T cells from blood. All receptors derive from a man aged 30 to 39 with type 1 diabetes. The CDR3 runs from the conserved cysteine through the conserved F or W. The order of the fields is J gene, clone size, V gene, D gene, CDR3 protein, CDR3 DNA. A D gene is named only where the DNA matches it firmly. For some rows the clone size is stated as once, few or many, or as a class when expanded; others skip it.

j_gene: TRBJ2-1; abundance: few; v_gene: TRBV2; d_gene: .; CDR3aa: CASSESASQEGEQFF; CDR3nt: TGTGCCAGCAGTGAATCGGCTAGCCAGGAGGGTGAGCAGTTCTTC
j_gene: TRBJ1-2; abundance: .; v_gene: TRBV6-1; d_gene: .; CDR3aa: CASSEKEGPNYGYTF; CDR3nt: TGTGCCAGCAGTGAAAAGGAGGGGCCTAACTATGGCTACACCTTC
j_gene: TRBJ2-3; abundance: few; v_gene: TRBV5-1; d_gene: .; CDR3aa: CASSRAGQSYTDTQYF; CDR3nt: TGCGCCAGCAGCCGGGCAGGACAGAGCTACACAGATACGCAGTATTTT
j_gene: TRBJ2-5; abundance: .; v_gene: TRBV21-1; d_gene: .; CDR3aa: CASSLKGQLQETQYF; CDR3nt: TGTGCCAGCAGCCTAAAGGGACAGCTCCAAGAGACCCAGTACTTC
j_gene: TRBJ2-6; abundance: .; v_gene: TRBV29-1; d_gene: .; CDR3aa: CSVGGDFTGGANVLTF; CDR3nt: TGCAGCGTTGGGGGGGATTTCACAGGTGGGGCCAACGTCCTGACTTTC
j_gene: TRBJ1-6; abundance: few; v_gene: TRBV11-3; d_gene: .; CDR3aa: CASSLDGGYSPLHF; CDR3nt: TGTGCCAGCAGCTTAGACGGGGGGTACTCACCCCTCCACTTT
j_gene: TRBJ1-1; abundance: few; v_gene: TRBV9; d_gene: TRBD1; CDR3aa: CASSVALGQGATEAFF; CDR3nt: TGTGCCAGCAGCGTAGCCTTGGGACAGGGAGCCACTGAAGCTTTCTTT
j_gene: TRBJ2-2; abundance: few; v_gene: TRBV7-6; d_gene: .; CDR3aa: CASSPQAATGELFF; CDR3nt: TGTGCCAGCAGCCCCCAAGCGGCCACCGGGGAGCTGTTTTTT
j_gene: TRBJ2-6; abundance: few; v_gene: TRBV27; d_gene: .; CDR3aa: CASSSTAAGANVLTF; CDR3nt: TGTGCCAGCAGTTCAACAGCGGCTGGGGCCAACGTCCTGACTTTC
j_gene: TRBJ1-2; abundance: .; v_gene: TRBV29-1; d_gene: TRBD1; CDR3aa: CSTSTGDDGYTF; CDR3nt: TGCAGCACTTCAACAGGGGACGATGGCTACACCTTC
j_gene: TRBJ1-1; abundance: few; v_gene: TRBV11-2; d_gene: .; CDR3aa: CASSQTGAGTEAFF; CDR3nt: TGTGCCAGCAGCCAGACCGGGGCGGGGACTGAAGCTTTCTTT
j_gene: TRBJ2-1; abundance: .; v_gene: TRBV7-2; d_gene: .; CDR3aa: CASSGGWAGLGNEQFF; CDR3nt: TGTGCCAGCAGCGGGGGGTGGGCAGGGCTGGGCAATGAGCAGTTCTTC
j_gene: TRBJ1-5; abundance: few; v_gene: TRBV7-9; d_gene: .; CDR3aa: CASSLAAGFNQPQHF; CDR3nt: TGTGCCAGCAGCTTAGCCGCAGGCTTCAATCAGCCCCAGCATTTT
j_gene: TRBJ2-3; abundance: few; v_gene: TRBV11-3; d_gene: TRBD2; CDR3aa: CASSKTGREVGDTQYF; CDR3nt: TGTGCCAGCAGCAAAACCGGACGGGAGGTTGGAGATACGCAGTATTTT
j_gene: TRBJ1-1; abundance: .; v_gene: TRBV28; d_gene: .; CDR3aa: CASSRPVKSSTEAFF; CDR3nt: TGTGCCAGCAGCCGCCCCGTTAAGAGTTCCACTGAAGCTTTCTTT
j_gene: TRBJ2-3; abundance: .; v_gene: TRBV19; d_gene: .; CDR3aa: CASTPRWSPPTDTQYF; CDR3nt: TGTGCCAGTACCCCCCGTTGGAGCCCCCCCACAGATACGCAGTATTTT
j_gene: TRBJ2-6; abundance: .; v_gene: TRBV18; d_gene: TRBD1; CDR3aa: CASSLQTGPGANVLTF; CDR3nt: TGTGCCAGCTCACTCCAGACAGGGCCGGGGGCCAACGTCCTGACTTTC
j_gene: TRBJ2-3; abundance: few; v_gene: TRBV2; d_gene: TRBD2; CDR3aa: CASSGLAGSTDTQYF; CDR3nt: TGTGCCAGCAGTGGGCTAGCGGGGAGCACAGATACGCAGTATTTT
j_gene: TRBJ2-3; abundance: few; v_gene: TRBV5-1; d_gene: .; CDR3aa: CASSLELADTQYF; CDR3nt: TGCGCCAGCAGCTTGGAACTGGCAGATACGCAGTATTTT
j_gene: TRBJ2-3; abundance: few; v_gene: TRBV27; d_gene: TRBD1; CDR3aa: CASSFLGQGAFDTQYF; CDR3nt: TGTGCCAGCAGTTTCCTTGGACAGGGGGCTTTCGATACGCAGTATTTT